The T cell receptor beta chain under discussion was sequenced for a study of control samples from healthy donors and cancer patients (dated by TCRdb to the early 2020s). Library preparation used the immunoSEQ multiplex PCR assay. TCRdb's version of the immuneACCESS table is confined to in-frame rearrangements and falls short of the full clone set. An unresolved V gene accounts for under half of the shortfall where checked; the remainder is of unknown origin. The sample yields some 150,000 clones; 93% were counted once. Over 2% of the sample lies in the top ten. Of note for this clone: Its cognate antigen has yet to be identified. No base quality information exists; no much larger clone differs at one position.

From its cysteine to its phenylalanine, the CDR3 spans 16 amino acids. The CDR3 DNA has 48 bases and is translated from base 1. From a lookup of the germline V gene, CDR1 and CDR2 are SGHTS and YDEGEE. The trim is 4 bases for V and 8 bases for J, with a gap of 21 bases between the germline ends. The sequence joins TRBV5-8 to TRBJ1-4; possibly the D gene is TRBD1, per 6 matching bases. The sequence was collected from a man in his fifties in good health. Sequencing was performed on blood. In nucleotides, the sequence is TGTGCCAGCAGCCGAAGTTCCGGGGGACAAAAAGAAAAACTGTTTTTT. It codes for CASSRSSGGQKEKLFF.